This TCR beta chain emerged from a study of blood T cells in healthy people across ages. General observations from the study: Unsorted PBMCs blocked a conclusive comparison of naive and antigen-experienced cells.

In regard to this clonotype: Its specificity is not known.

Germline loops: CDR1 MDHEN, CDR2 SYDVKM. The CDR3 consists of 15 residues. J lost 5 bases, V lost 7 bases, and 11 bases had no gene match. Primers used in a second PCR of about 7 to 12 cycles were a sample-barcoded 5' primer and a J-beta primer mix. TCRdb reprocessed the 5' RACE reads with MiXCR, giving one entry per CDR3 protein. The sample records about 940,000 distinct CDR3 sequences, around 48% being singletons. The chain employs TRBV28 and TRBJ2-1, with TRBD2 identical over 7 bases. The source material was blood. This TCR was recovered from a man aged 25 to 40 in good health. The CDR3 is CASTPGGYANNEQFF. CDR3 in DNA: TGTGCCAGCACCCCGGGAGGCTATGCTAACAATGAGCAGTTCTTC.